The present T cell receptor beta chain was sequenced within a study of identical twins. Study-level points and caveats: Insertions were fewer in abundant cord blood beta clonotypes, whereas memory repertoires showed none of this pattern.

Unique molecular identifiers were present on cDNA, and template switching added a universal primer site. TCRdb passed the 5' RACE reads through MiXCR, listing each CDR3 protein once. The sample shows 450,000 to 650,000 distinct CDR3 sequences, 9.6% of them seen only once. The ends lost 1 base at V and 7 bases at J; junction bases unmatched: 11. The CDR3 spans 17 residues. Germline V lookup: CDR1 SGHTA, CDR2 FQGNSA. As regards this clonotype: Its antigen is not known.

The sample also formed part of further work on yellow fever vaccine responses in identical twins.

The receptor was isolated from a woman aged 18-35 years in good health. This chain joins TRBV7-2 and TRBJ2-1, with 9 bases aligning to TRBD2. The sample was PBMCs. The CDR3 DNA follows: TGTGCCAGCAGCTTAGTGCCGGGGCGGGGGGGGATGAATGAGCAGTTCTTC. Protein sequence: CASSLVPGRGGMNEQFF.